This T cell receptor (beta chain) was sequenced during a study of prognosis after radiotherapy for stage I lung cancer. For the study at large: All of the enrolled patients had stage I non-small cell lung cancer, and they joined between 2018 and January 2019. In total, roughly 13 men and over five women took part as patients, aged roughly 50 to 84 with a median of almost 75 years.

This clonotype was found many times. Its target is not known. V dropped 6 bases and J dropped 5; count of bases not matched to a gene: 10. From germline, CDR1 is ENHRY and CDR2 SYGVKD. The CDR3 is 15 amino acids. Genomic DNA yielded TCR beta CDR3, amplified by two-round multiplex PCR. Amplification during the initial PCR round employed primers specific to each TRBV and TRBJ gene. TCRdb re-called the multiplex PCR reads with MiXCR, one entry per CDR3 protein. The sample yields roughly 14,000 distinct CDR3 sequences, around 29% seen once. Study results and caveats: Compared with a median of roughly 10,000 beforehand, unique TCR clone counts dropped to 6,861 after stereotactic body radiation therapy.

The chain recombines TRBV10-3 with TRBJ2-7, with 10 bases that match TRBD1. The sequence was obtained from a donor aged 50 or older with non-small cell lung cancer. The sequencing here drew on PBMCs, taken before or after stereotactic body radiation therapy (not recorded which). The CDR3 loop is CAIRGTGTGVNEQYF. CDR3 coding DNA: TGTGCCATCAGGGGTACCGGGACAGGGGTTAACGAGCAGTACTTC.